This T cell receptor beta chain was sequenced during a study of graft-versus-host responses after intestinal transplantation. Across the whole study: All of the recipients had induction that used anti-thymocyte globulin, then tacrolimus and steroids for about 3 years.

Profiling relied on immunoSEQ multiplex PCR, and the TCRdb table lists in-frame clones only, not all of them. The sample lists some 41,000 clones, roughly 91% occurring once. Germline V gene lookup returns CDR1 LNHDA and CDR2 SQIVND (reference sequence). The CDR3 consists of 15 residues. The junction had 7 bases not matched to a gene; V was cut back by 1 base and J by 6 bases. The source is a human patient who received an intestinal transplant, so some T cells may come from the graft donor. The sample in question was PBMCs, obtained just under 270 days after transplant. The chain links TRBV19 to TRBJ2-3; 7 bases match TRBD1. The CDR3 nucleotides read TGTGCCAGTAGTATAGGAGGGGGCCGAACTGATACGCAGTATTTT. Translated, it gives CASSIGGGRTDTQYF.